This TCR beta chain is drawn from a study of sequential checkpoint blockade in melanoma. Study overall: Both treatment sequences were followed by maintenance nivolumab.

Profiled with immunoSEQ multiplex PCR; TCRdb holds only in-frame clones, not every one. The sample consists of roughly 28,000 clones, 70% to 80% of them appearing once. The germline V gene encodes CDR1 SGHDT and CDR2 YYEEEE. This CDR3 is built from 16 residues. V lost 4 bases and J lost 4, with 18 bases in between. Specified treatment: randomized to nivolumab then ipilimumab (arm A) or the reverse (arm B). DNA-damaging chemotherapy had not been given to any patient beforehand. Live CD3+CD8+ CD19− CD56− cells were sorted from PBMCs. The source of this sequence is a human donor with melanoma. The sequencing here drew on CD8+ T cells sorted from blood (inferred from file names), taken from a patient given nivolumab and ipilimumab in sequence. The chain combines TRBV5-6 with TRBJ2-1, with D possibly matching TRBD2 (5 bases). The CDR3 bases are TGTGCCAGCAGCCCCCCGAGCGGCAGGAGGTACAATGAGCAGTTCTTC. Encoded protein: CASSPPSGRRYNEQFF.